The T cell receptor beta chain described here comes from a study of cytomegalovirus exposure and HLA in healthy donors. Study findings and constraints: V segments that were indistinguishable, TRBV6-2 and TRBV6-3 among them, were omitted from analysis. DRB1 showed the most TCR associations and HLA-C the fewest in a later analysis, as rates varied by HLA locus. Among immune exposure information, only CMV serostatus was available.

This CDR3 contains 14 residues. Germline V gene sequence: CDR1 LNHDA, CDR2 SQIVND (reference sequence). V was pared by 7 bases and J by 6 bases, with 6 bases of the junction left unmatched. The PCR had 60 Vbeta and 13 Jbeta primers. Sequencing was performed with immunoSEQ multiplex PCR; in TCRdb, only in-frame clones are kept and a portion is missing. The sample includes about 88,000 clones, approximately 90% of them seen just once. On this clone: The antigen remains unidentified.

The chain is built from TRBV19 and TRBJ2-2; TRBD1 aligns across 9 bases. The origin of this receptor is a man aged 18 to 29 in good health and CMV-seronegative. The sample was PBMCs. This CDR3 is CASTGQGRAGELFF. CDR3 sequence (DNA): TGTGCCAGTACAGGACAGGGGCGGGCCGGGGAGCTGTTTTTT.